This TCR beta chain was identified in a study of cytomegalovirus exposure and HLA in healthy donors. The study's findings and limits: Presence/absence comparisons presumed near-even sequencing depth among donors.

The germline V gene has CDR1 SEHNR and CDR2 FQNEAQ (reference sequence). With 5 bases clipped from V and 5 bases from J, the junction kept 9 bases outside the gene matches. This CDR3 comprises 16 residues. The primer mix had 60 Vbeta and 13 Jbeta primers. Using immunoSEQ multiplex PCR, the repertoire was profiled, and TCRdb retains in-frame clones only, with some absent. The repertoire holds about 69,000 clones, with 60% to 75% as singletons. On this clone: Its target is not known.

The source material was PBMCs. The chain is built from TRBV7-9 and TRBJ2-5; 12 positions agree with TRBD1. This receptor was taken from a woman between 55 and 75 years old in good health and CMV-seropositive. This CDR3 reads CASSPGTGGARETQYF. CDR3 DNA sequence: TGTGCCAGCAGCCCCGGGACAGGGGGCGCCAGGGAGACCCAGTACTTC.